This T cell receptor (beta chain) was captured by sequencing in a study of high-grade serous ovarian cancer treatment subgroups. Study as a whole: On average, roughly 15,000 reads and about 7,400 unique TCR beta rearrangements were obtained per sample. Whole-study results and caveats: These tumor repertoires lack spatial information from bulk sequencing. Different patients shared almost no repertoire; same-patient tumors shared 0.11 to 0.79. TCR relatedness rose with neoantigen level and trended with mutation load.

Tumor samples were taken before definitive surgery or chemotherapy. This CDR3 contains 15 residues. J was trimmed by 3 bases and V by 7 bases; bases with no gene match: 13. The germline CDR1 and CDR2 sequences are SQVTM and ANQGSEA. Sequencing used immunoSEQ multiplex PCR; TCRdb keeps in-frame clones, though not all of them. The top ten hold around 14% of the sample, which has around 5,000 clones, 66% seen once. With regard to this clone: What it recognizes is unknown.

The V gene is TRBV29-1, the J gene TRBJ2-5, with 8 bases lining up with TRBD2. This clonotype was sampled from a human donor with high-grade serous ovarian cancer. The sequenced sample was tumor tissue. In nucleotides, the CDR3 is TGCAGCGCTTCCGGTGCGGGGGGTCTTAAAGAGACCCAGTACTTC. Translating it yields CSASGAGGLKETQYF.